The sequence of this TCR beta chain was determined in a study of cytomegalovirus exposure and HLA in healthy donors. This CDR3 has 16 amino acids. The J segment lost 5 bases and the V segment lost 4 bases, leaving 14 bases of the junction unmatched. Germline-derived CDR1 and CDR2 are SGHNT and YYREEE (reference sequence). A multiplex PCR was run with 60 Vbeta primers and 13 Jbeta primers. The table came from immunoSEQ multiplex PCR; TCRdb's copy has only in-frame clones and leaves some out. The table has 120,000 or so clones, roughly three quarters seen once. By frequency in the sample, this clone is medium-sized.

The sequence derives from a young man in good health and CMV-seropositive. The chain couples TRBV5-4 to TRBJ1-2, with 7 positions matching TRBD1. Material for sequencing was PBMCs. DNA of the CDR3: TGTGCCAGCAGCGCGAGGGACAGCATAAGAGGATATGGCTACACCTTC. Protein sequence: CASSARDSIRGYGYTF.